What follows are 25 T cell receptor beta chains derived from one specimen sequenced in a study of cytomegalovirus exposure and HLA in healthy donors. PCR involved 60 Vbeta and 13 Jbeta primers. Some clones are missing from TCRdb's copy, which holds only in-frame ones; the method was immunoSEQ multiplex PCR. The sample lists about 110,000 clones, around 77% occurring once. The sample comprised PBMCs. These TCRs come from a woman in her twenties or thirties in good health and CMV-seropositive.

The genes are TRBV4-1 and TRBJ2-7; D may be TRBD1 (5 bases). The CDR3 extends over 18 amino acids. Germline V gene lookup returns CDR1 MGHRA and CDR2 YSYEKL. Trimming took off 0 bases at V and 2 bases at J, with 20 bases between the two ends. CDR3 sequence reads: CASSQDQLGAAQPYEQYF. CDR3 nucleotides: TGCGCCAGCAGCCAAGATCAGCTAGGGGCAGCACAACCCTACGAGCAGTACTTC.

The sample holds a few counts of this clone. CDR3 amino acids: CASSSGQGDYNEQFF. In nucleotides, the CDR3 is TGCGCCAGCAGCTCGGGACAGGGGGACTACAATGAGCAGTTCTTC. The chain recombines TRBV5-1 with TRBJ2-1, with 11 bases fitting TRBD1. The CDR3 consists of 15 residues. Germline V lookup: CDR1 SGHRS, CDR2 YFSETQ. Trimming took 3 bases from V and 3 from J; bases not matched to a gene: 2.

DNA of the CDR3: TGTGCCAGCAGCGTAGCTTTAGGGGCGTCTGAAGCTTTCTTT. Translating gives CASSVALGASEAFF. This chain connects TRBV9 to TRBJ1-1; the D gene is possibly TRBD1 (5 bases). The germline V and J ends were trimmed by 0 bases and 6 bases, with 12 bases remaining between them. Germline-derived CDR1 and CDR2 are SGDLS and YYNGEE. The CDR3 consists of 14 residues.

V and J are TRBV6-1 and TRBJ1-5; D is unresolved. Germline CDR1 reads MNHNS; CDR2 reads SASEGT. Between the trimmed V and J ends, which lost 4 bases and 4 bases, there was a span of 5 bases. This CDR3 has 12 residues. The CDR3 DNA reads TGTGCCAGCAGTGCCACTAATCAGCCCCAGCATTTT. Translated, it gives CASSATNQPQHF.

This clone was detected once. Here the CDR3 DNA reads TGTGCCAGCACCCCCGTACTAGCGGTTCCCTACGAGCAGTACTTC. Its translation: CASTPVLAVPYEQYF. The rearrangement uses TRBV6-6 and TRBJ2-7; 8 nucleotides line up with TRBD2. The CDR3 runs 15 residues. CDR1 is MNHNY, CDR2 SVGAGI, per germline (reference sequence). With V trimmed by 7 bases and J by 2 bases, 10 bases remained unmatched.

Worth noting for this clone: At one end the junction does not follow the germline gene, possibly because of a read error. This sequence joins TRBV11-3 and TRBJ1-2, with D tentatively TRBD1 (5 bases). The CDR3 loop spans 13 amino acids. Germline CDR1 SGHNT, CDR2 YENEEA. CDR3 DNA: TGTGCCAGCAGCTTAGACGAGGAACAGGCACCTTCCTTT. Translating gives CASSLDEEQAPSF.

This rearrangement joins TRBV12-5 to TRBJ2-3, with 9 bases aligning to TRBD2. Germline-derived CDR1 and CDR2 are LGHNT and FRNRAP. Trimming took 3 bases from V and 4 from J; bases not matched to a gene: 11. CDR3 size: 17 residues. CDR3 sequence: CASGLGSKRGVPDTQYF. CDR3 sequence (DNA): TGTGCTAGTGGTTTAGGAAGTAAGCGGGGGGTCCCAGATACGCAGTATTTT.

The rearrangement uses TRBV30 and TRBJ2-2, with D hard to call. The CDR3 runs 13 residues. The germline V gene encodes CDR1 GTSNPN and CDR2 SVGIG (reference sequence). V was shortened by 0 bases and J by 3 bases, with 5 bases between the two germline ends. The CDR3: CAWSVSYTGELFF. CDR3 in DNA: TGTGCCTGGAGTGTAAGCTACACCGGGGAGCTGTTTTTT.

CDR3 nucleotides: TGTGCCAGCAGTCCGGGCGGGAGCGAAGATACGCAGTATTTT. Translated, it gives CASSPGGSEDTQYF. V and J are TRBV11-3 and TRBJ2-3; 7 nucleotides line up with TRBD2. The CDR3 contains 14 residues. J gave up 5 bases and V 6 bases, and 8 bases lay outside the gene matches. Germline V gene data show CDR1 as SGHNT and CDR2 as YENEEA.

The CDR3 DNA follows: TGTGCCAGCAGCTTGGGGGGGGGTGGGGGTGATCTATACAATGAGCAGTTCTTC. It yields the protein CASSLGGGGGDLYNEQFF. The chain employs TRBV5-6 and TRBJ2-1; 7 bases are shared with TRBD2. The CDR3 is 18 residues long. The germline V gene has CDR1 SGHDT and CDR2 YYEEEE. V trimming: 0 bases; J trimming: 4 bases; junction bases outside the gene matches: 13.

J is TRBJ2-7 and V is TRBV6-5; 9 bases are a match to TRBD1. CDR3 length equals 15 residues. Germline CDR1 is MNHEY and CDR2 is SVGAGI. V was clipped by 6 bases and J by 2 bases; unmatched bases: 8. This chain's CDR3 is CASSLLGTGTYEQYF. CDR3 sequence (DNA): TGTGCCAGCAGCCTCTTAGGGACAGGGACCTACGAGCAGTACTTC.

CDR3: CAISLSTGELFF. The CDR3, as DNA: TGTGCCATCAGCCTAAGCACCGGGGAGCTGTTTTTT. The chain links TRBV10-3 to TRBJ2-2, with D unresolved. Trimming removed 6 bases from V and 4 bases from J, with 6 bases in between. Germline CDR1 is ENHRY and CDR2 is SYGVKD. This CDR3 is 12 amino acids long.

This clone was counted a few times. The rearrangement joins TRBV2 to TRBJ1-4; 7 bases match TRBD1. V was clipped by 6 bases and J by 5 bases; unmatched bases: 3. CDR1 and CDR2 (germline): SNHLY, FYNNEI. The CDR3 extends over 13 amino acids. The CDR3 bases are TGTGCCAGCAGGACAGGGTTAAATGAAAAACTGTTTTTT. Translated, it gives CASRTGLNEKLFF.

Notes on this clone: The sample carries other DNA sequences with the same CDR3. The CDR3 DNA sequence: TGCGCCAGCAGCTTGGAGGCGGGGAACACTGAAGCTTTCTTT. Amino acids: CASSLEAGNTEAFF. V gene TRBV5-1 combines with J gene TRBJ1-1, with unresolved D. Per the germline V gene, CDR1 is SGHRS and CDR2 is YFSETQ. The CDR3 loop spans 14 amino acids. V was shortened by 0 bases and J by 1 base, with 7 bases between the two germline ends.

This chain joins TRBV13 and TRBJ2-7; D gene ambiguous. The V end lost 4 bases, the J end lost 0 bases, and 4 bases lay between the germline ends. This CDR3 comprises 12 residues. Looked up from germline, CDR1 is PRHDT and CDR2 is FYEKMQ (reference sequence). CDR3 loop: CASSYSSYEQYF. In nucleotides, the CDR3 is TGTGCCAGCAGCTATAGCTCCTACGAGCAGTACTTC.

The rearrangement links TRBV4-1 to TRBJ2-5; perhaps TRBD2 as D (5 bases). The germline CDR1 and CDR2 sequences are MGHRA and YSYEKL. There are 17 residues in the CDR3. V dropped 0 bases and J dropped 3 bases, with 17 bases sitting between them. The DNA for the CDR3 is TGCGCCAGCAGCCAAGATCGCGTGAGGGCCGGGGAAGAGACCCAGTACTTC. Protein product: CASSQDRVRAGEETQYF.

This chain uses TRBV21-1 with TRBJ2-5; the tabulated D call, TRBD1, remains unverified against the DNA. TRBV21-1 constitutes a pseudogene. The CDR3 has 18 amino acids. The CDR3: CASSKGRTEREYQETQYF. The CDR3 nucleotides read TGTGCCAGCAGCAAAGGGCGGACAGAGAGAGAGTACCAAGAGACCCAGTACTTC.

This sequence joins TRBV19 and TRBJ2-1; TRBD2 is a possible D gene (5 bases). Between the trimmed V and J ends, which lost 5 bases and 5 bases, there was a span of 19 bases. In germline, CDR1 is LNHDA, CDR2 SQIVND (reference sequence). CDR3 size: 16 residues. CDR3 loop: CASSGRAGFADNEQFF. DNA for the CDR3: TGTGCCAGTAGTGGGCGGGCGGGTTTTGCGGACAATGAGCAGTTCTTC.

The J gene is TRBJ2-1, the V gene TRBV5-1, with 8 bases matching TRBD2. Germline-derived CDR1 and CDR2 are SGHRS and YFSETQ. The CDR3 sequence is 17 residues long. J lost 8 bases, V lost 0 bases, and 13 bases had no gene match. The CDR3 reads CASSLEKRGWGRYEQFF. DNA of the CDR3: TGCGCCAGCAGCTTGGAGAAGCGGGGGTGGGGCAGGTATGAGCAGTTCTTC. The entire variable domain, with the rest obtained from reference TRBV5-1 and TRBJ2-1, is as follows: KAGVTQTPRYLIKTRGQQVTLSCSPISGHRSVSWYQQTPGQGLQFLFEYFSETQRNKGNFPGRFSGRQFSNSRSEMNVSTLELGDSALYLCASSLEKRGWGRYEQFFGPGTRLTVL.

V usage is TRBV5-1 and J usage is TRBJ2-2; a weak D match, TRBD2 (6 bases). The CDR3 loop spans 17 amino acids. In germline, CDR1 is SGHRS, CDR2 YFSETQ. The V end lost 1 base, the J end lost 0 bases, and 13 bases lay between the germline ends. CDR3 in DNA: TGCGCCAGCAGCTTGTACGCGGGGCACACGAACACCGGGGAGCTGTTTTTT. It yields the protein CASSLYAGHTNTGELFF.

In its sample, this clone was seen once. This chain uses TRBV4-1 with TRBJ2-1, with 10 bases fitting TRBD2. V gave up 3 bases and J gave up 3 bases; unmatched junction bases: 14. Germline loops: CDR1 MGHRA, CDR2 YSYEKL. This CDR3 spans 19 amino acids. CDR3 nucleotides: TGCGCCAGCAGCCATGGAGGATTCCCGGGACTAGCGAACTACAATGAGCAGTTCTTC. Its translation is CASSHGGFPGLANYNEQFF.

CDR3 in DNA: TGTGCCAGCAGCCAGGCGGGGACGTTGACCGGGGAGCTGTTTTTT. Residues: CASSQAGTLTGELFF. The chain uses TRBV14 and TRBJ2-2, with D perhaps TRBD2 (6 bases). This CDR3 comprises 15 residues. Germline assignment: CDR1 SGHDN and CDR2 FVKESK. V was shortened by 3 bases and J by 5 bases, with 13 bases between the two germline ends.

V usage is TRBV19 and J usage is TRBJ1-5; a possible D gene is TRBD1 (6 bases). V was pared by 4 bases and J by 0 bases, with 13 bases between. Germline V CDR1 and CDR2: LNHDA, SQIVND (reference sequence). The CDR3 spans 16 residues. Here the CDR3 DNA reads TGTGCCAGTAGTACCCGGACAGAATATAGCAATCAGCCCCAGCATTTT. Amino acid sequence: CASSTRTEYSNQPQHF.

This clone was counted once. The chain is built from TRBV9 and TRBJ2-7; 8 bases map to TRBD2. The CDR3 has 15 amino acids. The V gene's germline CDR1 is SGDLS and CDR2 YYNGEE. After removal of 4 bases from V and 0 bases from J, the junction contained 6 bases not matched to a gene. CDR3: CASSPEGLVSYEQYF. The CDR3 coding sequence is TGTGCCAGCAGCCCTGAGGGACTAGTCTCCTACGAGCAGTACTTC. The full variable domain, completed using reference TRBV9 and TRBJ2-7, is DSGVTQTPKHLITATGQRVTLRCSPRSGDLSVYWYQQSLDQGLQFLIQYYNGEERAKGNILERFSAQQFPDLHSELNLSSLELGDSALYFCASSPEGLVSYEQYFGPGTRLTVT.

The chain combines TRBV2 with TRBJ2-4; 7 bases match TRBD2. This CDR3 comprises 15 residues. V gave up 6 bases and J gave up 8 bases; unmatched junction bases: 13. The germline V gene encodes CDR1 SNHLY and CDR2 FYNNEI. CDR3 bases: TGTGCCAGCAGGGGGGGGACCCCGCATCCAGACATTCAGTACTTC. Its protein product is CASRGGTPHPDIQYF.